Below, 32 T cell receptor beta chains from the same sample are listed, as sequenced in a study of Ad26.COV2.S vaccination and SARS-CoV-2 variants. TCRdb's copy holds only in-frame clones and misses some; the assay was immunoSEQ multiplex PCR. The sample consists of about 350,000 clones, about 89% of them appearing once. Treatment here: about 20 received Ad26.COV2.S at low or high dose, single or two shots; about 5 received placebo; per-sample allocation not given. Sampling occurred on day 63 after the first vaccine or placebo injection. The material was peripheral blood, obtained in a trial of Ad26.COV2.S vaccine versus placebo. The source of these receptors is a person between 18 and 65 years old who received the Ad26.COV2.S COVID-19 vaccine or a placebo.

The CDR3 spells CASSSTVEAFF. CDR3 bases: TGTGCCAGCAGTTCGACAGTCGAAGCTTTCTTT. The rearrangement links TRBV28 to TRBJ1-1; maybe TRBD1 (5 bases). From germline, CDR1 is MDHEN and CDR2 SYDVKM. The CDR3 has 11 residues. The V end was cut by 4 bases, the J end by 8 bases, with 8 bases between. The full variable domain, with the rest looked up from reference TRBV28 and TRBJ1-1, is DVKVTQSSRYLVKRTGEKVFLECVQDMDHENMFWYRQDPGLGLRLIYFSYDVKMKEKGDIPEGYSVSREKKERFSLILESASTNQTSMYLCASSSTVEAFFGQGTRLTVV.

The chain joins TRBV12-3 or TRBV12-4 to TRBJ1-5; D call uncertain. V dropped 1 base and J dropped 9 bases, with 10 bases sitting between them. The CDR3 contains 13 residues. In DNA form, the CDR3 reads TGTGCCAGCAGTTTAGGGGGTACGGGGCCCCAGCATTTT. Encoded protein: CASSLGGTGPQHF.

The V gene is TRBV4-1, the J gene TRBJ2-1; D unclear. V lost 3 bases, J lost 4 bases, and 10 bases lay in between. This CDR3 contains 14 residues. Germline V gives CDR1 MGHRA, CDR2 YSYEKL. CDR3 protein: CASSHSNMYNEQFF. The CDR3 coding sequence is TGCGCCAGCAGCCATAGTAATATGTACAATGAGCAGTTCTTC.

This chain connects TRBV7-3 to TRBJ2-1; TRBD2 matches at 9 bases. The V segment lost 5 bases and the J segment 4 bases; nucleotides outside the gene matches: 6. CDR3 size: 15 residues. Germline CDR1 reads SGHTA; CDR2 reads FQGTGA. CDR3 sequence reads: CASSQGLATYNEQFF. CDR3 nucleotides: TGTGCCAGCAGCCAGGGACTAGCAACATACAATGAGCAGTTCTTC.

CDR3 amino acids: CASSFDRGGEKLFF. The CDR3 DNA reads TGTGCCAGCAGTTTTGACAGGGGAGGTGAAAAACTGTTTTTT. The rearrangement joins TRBV27 to TRBJ1-4, with 8 bases identical to TRBD1. Germline V gene data show CDR1 as MNHEY and CDR2 as SMNVEV (reference sequence). J was trimmed by 7 bases and V by 3 bases; bases with no gene match: 4. The CDR3 runs 14 residues.

The chain employs TRBV24-1 and TRBJ2-1; TRBD1 might be the D (6 bases). The CDR3 covers 16 residues. The germline gives CDR1 KGHDR, CDR2 SFDVKD. Trimming pared 1 base from V and 3 bases from J, leaving 12 bases between. The CDR3: CATSDLNRDNYNEQFF. CDR3 coding DNA: TGTGCCACCAGTGATTTAAACAGGGACAACTACAATGAGCAGTTCTTC.

This rearrangement joins TRBV2 to TRBJ1-2; D unresolved. Trimming shortened V by 7 bases and J by 1 base, and 10 bases separated the two germline ends. This CDR3 comprises 13 residues. Germline V lookup: CDR1 SNHLY, CDR2 FYNNEI. The CDR3 bases are TGTGCCAGCAAGCCCGGAATTAACTATGGCTACACCTTC. As protein: CASKPGINYGYTF.

The CDR3: CATSRGTGVSKNIQYF. The DNA for the CDR3 is TGTGCCACCAGCAGAGGGACAGGGGTTAGCAAAAACATTCAGTACTTC. The J gene is TRBJ2-4, the V gene TRBV15; 9 nucleotides align to TRBD1. This CDR3 comprises 16 residues. Germline V gives CDR1 LNHNV, CDR2 YYDKDF (reference sequence). Unmatched junction bases numbered 4, after V lost 1 base and J lost 3 bases.

This clone was counted a few times. The rearrangement uses TRBV27 and TRBJ2-7; 7 bases match TRBD1. The CDR3 is 16 amino acids. V dropped 0 bases and J dropped 3; count of bases not matched to a gene: 8. Germline CDR1 MNHEY, CDR2 SMNVEV (reference sequence). CDR3 sequence reads: CASSLSAGTAFYEQYF. The CDR3 nucleotides are TGTGCCAGCAGTTTATCGGCCGGGACAGCCTTCTACGAGCAGTACTTC.

The chain couples TRBV28 to TRBJ1-4; TRBD1 matches 7 bases. The J segment lost 6 bases and the V segment lost 10 bases, leaving 8 bases of the junction unmatched. This CDR3 spans 13 amino acids. Per germline, CDR1 MDHEN and CDR2 SYDVKM. The CDR3 nucleotides read TGTGCCACCCGACAGGGCGGAGATGAAAAACTGTTTTTT. Amino acids: CATRQGGDEKLFF.

This clone occurred a few times. The genes are TRBV12-3 or TRBV12-4 and TRBJ2-1; D is unclear. CDR3 length: 11 amino acids. Between the trimmed V and J ends, which lost 4 bases and 4 bases, there was a span of 2 bases. CDR3 loop: CASSSYNEQFF. CDR3 nucleotides: TGTGCCAGCAGTTCTTACAATGAGCAGTTCTTC.

The chain combines TRBV24-1 with TRBJ2-7; perhaps TRBD1 as D (6 bases). Germline CDR1 is KGHDR and CDR2 is SFDVKD. This CDR3 is 17 amino acids long. Trimming pared 1 base from V and 0 bases from J, leaving 15 bases between. CDR3: CATSDFLQGIRSYEQYF. CDR3 nucleotide sequence: TGTGCCACCAGTGATTTTCTTCAGGGGATTCGCTCCTACGAGCAGTACTTC.

This rearrangement joins TRBV11-2 to TRBJ2-1, with 9 bases fitting TRBD1. V shed 6 bases and J 3 bases; nucleotides not matched to a gene: 9. The CDR3 spans 16 residues. CDR1 is SGHAT and CDR2 is FQNNGV in the germline V gene. CDR3 DNA sequence: TGTGCCAGCAGTCATAAGTTGGGACAGGGCTACAATGAGCAGTTCTTC. It encodes CASSHKLGQGYNEQFF.

The chain carries TRBV10-3 and TRBJ2-5; possible D gene TRBD1, 5 bases. Germline V CDR1 and CDR2: ENHRY, SYGVKD. V gave up 2 bases and J gave up 4 bases, with 8 bases separating them. This CDR3 spans 13 amino acids. The CDR3 sequence is CAISERRAETQYF. CDR3 sequence (DNA): TGTGCCATCAGTGAGCGCAGGGCAGAGACCCAGTACTTC.

This clone has more than one count but fewer than ten. The rearrangement links TRBV6-1 to TRBJ2-7; 9 nucleotides agree with TRBD1. Germline trimming cut 0 bases from V and 9 bases from J; bases unmatched to any gene: 15. The CDR3 sequence is 17 residues long. Germline assignment: CDR1 MNHNS and CDR2 SASEGT. The CDR3 DNA reads as TGTGCCAGCAGTGAAGCGGTTGGGGACAGGGCTTCAGGGCGGCAGTACTTC. It translates to CASSEAVGDRASGRQYF.

This chain links TRBV7-9 with TRBJ2-7; D is unclear. The CDR3 spans 14 residues. Deletions cut 3 bases from V and 3 bases from J, with 12 bases between. The V gene's germline CDR1 is SEHNR and CDR2 FQNEAQ (reference sequence). This CDR3 reads CASSLPVEGYEQYF. CDR3 sequence (DNA): TGTGCCAGCAGCTTGCCGGTCGAAGGCTACGAGCAGTACTTC.

V gene TRBV4-2 combines with J gene TRBJ2-1; D uncertain. The germline gives CDR1 LGHNA, CDR2 YNFKEQ. This CDR3 region has 16 residues. The V end was cut by 0 bases, the J end by 4 bases, with 13 bases between. CDR3 sequence reads: CASSQELHLPYNEQFF. The CDR3 DNA sequence: TGTGCCAGCAGCCAAGAACTGCACCTCCCTTACAATGAGCAGTTCTTC.

V is TRBV4-1 and J is TRBJ1-4; D is unresolved. The V gene lost 0 bases and the J gene lost 8 bases, with 16 bases spanning the gap. CDR1 and CDR2 (germline): MGHRA, YSYEKL. There are 16 residues in the CDR3. Written as DNA, the CDR3 is TGCGCCAGCAGCCAAGATCCAAGACGGGGATTGGAAAAACTGTTTTTT. This sequence encodes CASSQDPRRGLEKLFF.

This chain links TRBV3-1 (or the pseudogene TRBV3-2) with TRBJ2-7; D not certain. Per the germline V gene, CDR1 is LGHDT and CDR2 is YNNKEL (reference sequence). Trimming cost V 4 bases and J 4 bases, with 8 bases left between them. The CDR3 loop spans 12 amino acids. The CDR3, as DNA: TGTGCCAGCAGCCCTGGATCATACGAGCAGTACTTC. This gives the protein CASSPGSYEQYF.

The chain joins TRBV5-1 to TRBJ2-2; no firm D call. This CDR3 is built from 14 residues. Germline CDR1 reads SGHRS; CDR2 reads YFSETQ. V lost 5 bases and J lost 1, with 9 bases in between. CDR3 in DNA: TGCGCCAGCAGAGTGGGCGGGAACACCGGGGAGCTGTTTTTT. Amino acids: CASRVGGNTGELFF.

The chain is built from TRBV27 and TRBJ2-5; TRBD2 matches at 11 bases. The CDR3 has 16 amino acids. J lost 4 bases, V lost 7 bases, and 11 bases had no gene match. CDR1 and CDR2 from the germline V gene are MNHEY and SMNVEV (reference sequence). This CDR3 reads CASTPRGLAEVETQYF. For the CDR3, the DNA is TGTGCCAGCACTCCCCGGGGACTAGCGGAAGTAGAGACCCAGTACTTC.

The chain links TRBV21-1 to TRBJ2-2; TRBD2, the table's D call, was not compared with the DNA. TRBV21-1 is a pseudogene locus. This CDR3 spans 17 amino acids. The CDR3 loop is CASSKTHRGAYTGELFF. The CDR3 DNA reads as TGTGCCAGCAGCAAAACGCATCGGGGGGCTTACACCGGGGAGCTGTTTTTT.

V gene TRBV28 combines with J gene TRBJ1-5; 8 bases are a match to TRBD1. Germline V gene lookup returns CDR1 MDHEN and CDR2 SYDVKM. The CDR3 covers 15 residues. The V and J ends lost 5 bases and 1 base, in that order; junction bases with no gene match: 4. The CDR3 reads CASSPGGPSNQPQHF. DNA for the CDR3: TGTGCCAGCAGTCCAGGGGGCCCGAGCAATCAGCCCCAGCATTTT.

V and J are TRBV4-2 and TRBJ2-7; D unclear. This CDR3 comprises 13 residues. Deletions cut 5 bases from V and 4 bases from J, with 12 bases between. Germline V gives CDR1 LGHNA, CDR2 YNFKEQ. The CDR3 reads CASSSHKGYEQYF. CDR3 DNA: TGTGCCAGCAGCTCCCACAAGGGATACGAGCAGTACTTC.

This clone has only one observation. The chain uses TRBV5-4 and TRBJ1-4; D is unresolved. The CDR3 totals 12 residues. Germline V gene data show CDR1 as SGHNT and CDR2 as YYREEE (reference sequence). V lost 2 bases, J lost 7 bases, and 6 bases lay in between. Here the CDR3 DNA reads TGTGCCAGCAGCTTTAACGGTGAAAAACTGTTTTTT. It codes for CASSFNGEKLFF.

V gene TRBV11-2 combines with J gene TRBJ2-1, with 16 nucleotides matching TRBD2. Germline trimming cut 4 bases from V and 5 bases from J; bases unmatched to any gene: 2. The CDR3 is 16 amino acids. Germline CDR1 reads SGHAT; CDR2 reads FQNNGV. The CDR3 loop is CASSYGTSGRDNEQFF. CDR3 DNA: TGTGCCAGCAGCTACGGGACTAGCGGGAGGGACAATGAGCAGTTCTTC.

This clone turned up a few times. The chain combines TRBV29-1 with TRBJ2-7; 7 bases agree with TRBD1. Germline CDR1 reads SQVTM; CDR2 reads ANQGSEA. The V and J ends lost 5 bases and 3 bases, in that order; junction bases with no gene match: 7. This CDR3 has 13 residues. The CDR3 protein is CSVRTGPYYEQYF. CDR3 DNA: TGCAGCGTTCGGACAGGCCCTTACTACGAGCAGTACTTC.

The CDR3, as DNA: TGTGCCAGCAGCTTGGGGATGGCGGGTGCCTATGGCTACACCTTC. Protein product: CASSLGMAGAYGYTF. The chain recombines TRBV5-4 with TRBJ1-2; D is unclear. CDR3 length: 15 amino acids. V lost 0 bases to trimming and J lost 4 bases, with 13 bases between them. Looked up from germline, CDR1 is SGHNT and CDR2 is YYREEE (reference sequence). Using reference TRBV5-4 and TRBJ1-2 for the parts outside the CDR3, the full variable domain is ETGVTQSPTHLIKTRGQQVTLRCSSQSGHNTVSWYQQALGQGPQFIFQYYREEENGRGNFPPRFSGLQFPNYSSELNVNALELDDSALYLCASSLGMAGAYGYTFGSGTRLTVV.

The V and J genes are TRBV9 and TRBJ2-1; D is possibly TRBD1 or TRBD2 (5 bases each). V was shortened by 2 bases and J by 0 bases, with 6 bases between the two germline ends. The CDR3 totals 14 residues. Germline V gives CDR1 SGDLS, CDR2 YYNGEE. CDR3 region: CASSVGTSYNEQFF. The CDR3 DNA follows: TGTGCCAGCAGCGTCGGGACCTCCTACAATGAGCAGTTCTTC. Using reference TRBV9 and TRBJ2-1 for the parts outside the CDR3, the full variable domain is DSGVTQTPKHLITATGQRVTLRCSPRSGDLSVYWYQQSLDQGLQFLIQYYNGEERAKGNILERFSAQQFPDLHSELNLSSLELGDSALYFCASSVGTSYNEQFFGPGTRLTVL.

This chain connects TRBV2 to TRBJ2-2; TRBD1 matches 10 bases. V shed 8 bases, J shed 6 bases, and the junction held 6 bases outside the gene matches. The CDR3 sequence is 14 residues long. Per the germline V gene, CDR1 is SNHLY and CDR2 is FYNNEI. The CDR3 DNA reads TGTGCCAGCTGGGGGGACAGGGGACCCGGGGAGCTGTTTTTT. Its protein is CASWGDRGPGELFF.

This chain joins TRBV12-3 or TRBV12-4 and TRBJ2-3; D gene ambiguous. CDR3 size: 13 residues. Trimming shortened V by 1 base and J by 4 bases, and 6 bases separated the two germline ends. The CDR3 DNA reads as TGTGCCAGCAGTTTAGTAGCCGCAGATACGCAGTATTTT. It codes for CASSLVAADTQYF.

This sequence joins TRBV2 and TRBJ1-1; D may be TRBD1 (6 bases). Trimming left V 6 bases short and J 3 bases short, with 11 bases between. The CDR3 is made up of 13 amino acids. Per germline, CDR1 SNHLY and CDR2 FYNNEI. This CDR3 reads CASRTGRDTEAFF. Here the CDR3 DNA reads TGTGCCAGCAGAACAGGGAGAGACACTGAAGCTTTCTTT.